Listed here are 5 T cell receptor beta chains from one sample, sequenced in a study of PD-1 blockade in classical Hodgkin lymphoma (dated by TCRdb to 2018 to 2020). Reading the label with the study, this specimen's time point is: cycle 1 day 1 (C1D1), immediately before nivolumab initiation. Every trial patient had relapsed following autologous stem cell transplantation, and prior brentuximab vedotin exposure was what differed among cohorts A, B and C. Using a Miltenyi CD4+ T cell isolation kit, CD4+ T cells were purified from thawed PBMCs through magnetic negative selection. Receptor libraries were prepared by the immunoSEQ multiplex PCR assay. This is the immuneACCESS table as TCRdb keeps it, with only in-frame sequences that have V and J called. A part of the clones is gone; compared with another copy, unresolved V genes explain less than half, and the rest is unexplained. The sample contains about 35,000 clones, 90% of them found a single time. The ten largest clonotypes hold less than 0.3% of the sample.

Sequencing was performed on CD4+ T cells from blood, taken at baseline. The receptors stem from a human donor with classical Hodgkin lymphoma.

The rearrangement joins TRBV5-4 to TRBJ2-5, with TRBD2 identical over 8 bases. The ends lost 2 bases at V and 4 bases at J; junction bases unmatched: 4. In germline, CDR1 is SGHNT, CDR2 YYREEE (reference sequence). The CDR3 is 14 amino acids. The CDR3, as DNA: TGTGCCAGCAGCTTAGCGGGAGCGAGAGAGACCCAGTACTTC. Residues: CASSLAGARETQYF.

The chain combines TRBV5-6 with TRBJ2-5; 7 bases fit TRBD1. The CDR3 totals 13 residues. CDR1 is SGHDT and CDR2 is YYEEEE in the germline V gene. V was pared by 4 bases and J by 4 bases, with 4 bases of the junction left unmatched. CDR3 coding DNA: TGTGCCAGCAGCCCGACAGGGCGAGAGACCCAGTACTTC. The encoded protein is CASSPTGRETQYF.

V and J are TRBV29-1 and TRBJ2-7; 8 positions match TRBD1. Trimming cost V 7 bases and J 4 bases; bases outside gene matches: 12. This CDR3 has 14 residues. Looked up from germline, CDR1 is SQVTM and CDR2 is ANQGSEA. Written as DNA, the CDR3 is TGCAGCGCGTCACTACAGGGGGTCGGGTACGAGCAGTACTTC. This encodes CSASLQGVGYEQYF.

J is TRBJ1-1 and V is TRBV10-3; D is ambiguous. Germline assignment: CDR1 ENHRY and CDR2 SYGVKD. This CDR3 region has 14 residues. Trimming took off 3 bases at V and 3 bases at J, with 11 bases between the two ends. The CDR3 DNA sequence: TGTGCCATCAGTGATAGGGCGGTTCACACTGAAGCTTTCTTT. Protein product: CAISDRAVHTEAFF.

The rearrangement uses TRBV19 and TRBJ1-2; D unclear. The CDR3 consists of 14 residues. V was pared by 7 bases and J by 0 bases, with 12 bases between. Germline loops: CDR1 LNHDA, CDR2 SQIVND (reference sequence). The CDR3 reads CASTPVSSNYGYTF. In DNA form, the CDR3 reads TGTGCCAGTACCCCAGTGAGTTCTAACTATGGCTACACCTTC. Variable domain in full (rest from reference TRBV19 and TRBJ1-2): DGGITQSPKYLFRKEGQNVTLSCEQNLNHDAMYWYRQDPGQGLRLIYYSQIVNDFQKGDIAEGYSVSREKKESFPLTVTSAQKNPTAFYLCASTPVSSNYGYTFGSGTRLTVV.